A single sample gave rise to the 9 T cell receptor beta chains below, sequenced in a study of cytomegalovirus exposure and HLA in healthy donors. It was with 60 Vbeta and 13 Jbeta primers that the PCR ran. Sequencing used immunoSEQ multiplex PCR; TCRdb keeps in-frame clones, though not all of them. The table includes roughly 81,000 clones, 77% detected once. Sequencing used PBMCs. The receptors come from a boy aged 5-17 years in good health and CMV-seronegative.

The chain recombines TRBV6-6 with TRBJ2-7, with a weak D call TRBD1 (6 bases). CDR3 length: 14 residues. Germline V CDR1 and CDR2: MNHNY, SVGAGI (reference sequence). The V end was cut by 2 bases, the J end by 3 bases, with 11 bases between. In nucleotides, the CDR3 is TGTGCCAGCAGTTACGGCCAGGGGAACTACGAGCAGTACTTC. Amino acid sequence: CASSYGQGNYEQYF.

This chain joins TRBV4-1 and TRBJ2-2; no clear D gene. The CDR3 loop spans 13 amino acids. Trimming stripped 1 base from V and 6 bases from J, with 6 bases between. Germline CDR1 and CDR2: MGHRA and YSYEKL. As DNA, the CDR3 is TGCGCCAGCAGCCAAGTCGGTGCCGGGGAGCTGTTTTTT. This translates into CASSQVGAGELFF.

The chain couples TRBV7-8 to TRBJ2-3, with 8 positions matching TRBD2. The CDR3 contains 16 residues. The V and J ends lost 5 bases and 5 bases, in that order; junction bases with no gene match: 12. CDR1 and CDR2 from the germline V gene are SGHVS and FQNEAQ. The CDR3 DNA sequence: TGTGCCAGCAGCCCGGGGGGGACTGAGGCACAAGATACGCAGTATTTT. Protein product: CASSPGGTEAQDTQYF.

The chain recombines TRBV5-6 with TRBJ2-7; D remains unclear. The CDR3 covers 12 residues. Germline CDR1 and CDR2: SGHDT and YYEEEE. Trimming left V 0 bases short and J 9 bases short, with 10 bases between. CDR3 sequence reads: CASSLGDLAQYF. Written as DNA, the CDR3 is TGTGCCAGCAGCTTGGGAGACTTGGCGCAGTACTTC.

This clone occurred a few times. CDR3 in amino acids: CASSYSSRGETQYF. As DNA, the CDR3 is TGTGCCAGCAGTTACTCCTCCCGCGGGGAGACCCAGTACTTC. The V and J genes are TRBV6-5 and TRBJ2-5, with D tentatively TRBD2 (5 bases). CDR1 and CDR2 from the germline V gene are MNHEY and SVGAGI. V was shortened by 0 bases and J by 5 bases, with 10 bases between the two germline ends. The CDR3 runs 14 residues.

The chain carries TRBV4-3 and TRBJ2-1; 7 bases are a match to TRBD2. The CDR3 covers 16 residues. With 0 bases clipped from V and 4 bases from J, the junction kept 6 bases outside the gene matches. In germline, CDR1 is LGHNA, CDR2 YSLEER. CDR3 nucleotides: TGCGCCAGCAGCCAAGATCTCGCGGGAGAGTACAATGAGCAGTTCTTC. As protein: CASSQDLAGEYNEQFF.

The chain carries TRBV7-8 and TRBJ2-3; the match to TRBD2 covers 8 bases. The germline V gene encodes CDR1 SGHVS and CDR2 FQNEAQ. The CDR3 has 17 residues. V lost 5 bases to trimming and J lost 3 bases; unmatched junction nucleotides: 13. The CDR3 protein is CASSRTVSGSGTDTQYF. Here the CDR3 DNA reads TGTGCCAGCAGCCGCACTGTGAGCGGGAGTGGGACAGATACGCAGTATTTT.

The CDR3 loop reads CASSSNLGTGHGYTF. The CDR3 coding sequence is TGTGCCAGCAGTTCCAACCTTGGGACAGGTCATGGCTACACCTTC. The chain uses TRBV28 and TRBJ1-2; TRBD1 agrees at 8 bases. The V and J ends lost 4 bases and 6 bases, in that order; junction bases with no gene match: 10. Germline lookup yields CDR1 MDHEN and CDR2 SYDVKM. The CDR3 runs 15 residues.

The CDR3 DNA sequence: TGTGCCAGTAGACCTCAGGGAACTGAAGCTTTCTTT. This sequence encodes CASRPQGTEAFF. The genes are TRBV19 and TRBJ1-1; D is possibly TRBD1 (5 bases). Trimming left V 6 bases short and J 5 bases short, with 10 bases between. From germline, CDR1 is LNHDA and CDR2 SQIVND (reference sequence). This CDR3 spans 12 amino acids.